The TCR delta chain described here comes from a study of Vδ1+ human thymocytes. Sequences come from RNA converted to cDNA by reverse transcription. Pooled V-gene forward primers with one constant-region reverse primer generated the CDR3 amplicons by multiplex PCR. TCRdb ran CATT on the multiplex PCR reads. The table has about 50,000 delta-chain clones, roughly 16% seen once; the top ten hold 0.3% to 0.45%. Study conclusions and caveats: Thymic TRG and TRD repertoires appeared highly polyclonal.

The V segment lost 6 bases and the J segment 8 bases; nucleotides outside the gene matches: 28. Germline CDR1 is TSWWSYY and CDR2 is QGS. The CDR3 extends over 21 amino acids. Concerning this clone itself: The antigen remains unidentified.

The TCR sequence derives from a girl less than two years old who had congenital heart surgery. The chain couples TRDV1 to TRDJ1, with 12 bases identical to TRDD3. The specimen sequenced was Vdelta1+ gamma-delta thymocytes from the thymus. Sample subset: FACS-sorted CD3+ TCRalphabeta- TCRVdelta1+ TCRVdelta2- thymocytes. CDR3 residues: CALGAPAFLPELGDTPSKLIF. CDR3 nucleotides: TGTGCTCTTGGAGCTCCGGCCTTCCTACCCGAACTGGGGGATACCCCATCCAAACTCATCTTT.